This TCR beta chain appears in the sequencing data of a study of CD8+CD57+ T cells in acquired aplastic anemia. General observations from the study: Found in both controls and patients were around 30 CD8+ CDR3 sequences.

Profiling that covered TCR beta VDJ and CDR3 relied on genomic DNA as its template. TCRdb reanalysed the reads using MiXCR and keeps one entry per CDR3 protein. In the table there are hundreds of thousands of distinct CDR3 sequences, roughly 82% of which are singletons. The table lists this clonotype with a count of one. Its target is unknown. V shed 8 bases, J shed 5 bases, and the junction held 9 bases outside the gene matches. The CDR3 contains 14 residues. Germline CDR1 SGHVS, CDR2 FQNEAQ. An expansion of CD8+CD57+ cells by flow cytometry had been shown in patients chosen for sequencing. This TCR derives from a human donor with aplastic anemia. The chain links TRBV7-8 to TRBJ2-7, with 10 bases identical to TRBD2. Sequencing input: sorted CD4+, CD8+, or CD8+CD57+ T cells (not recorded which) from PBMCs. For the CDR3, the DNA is TGTGCCAGCTTCCTAGCGGGAGCGACCGACGAGCAGTACGTC. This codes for CASFLAGATDEQYV.